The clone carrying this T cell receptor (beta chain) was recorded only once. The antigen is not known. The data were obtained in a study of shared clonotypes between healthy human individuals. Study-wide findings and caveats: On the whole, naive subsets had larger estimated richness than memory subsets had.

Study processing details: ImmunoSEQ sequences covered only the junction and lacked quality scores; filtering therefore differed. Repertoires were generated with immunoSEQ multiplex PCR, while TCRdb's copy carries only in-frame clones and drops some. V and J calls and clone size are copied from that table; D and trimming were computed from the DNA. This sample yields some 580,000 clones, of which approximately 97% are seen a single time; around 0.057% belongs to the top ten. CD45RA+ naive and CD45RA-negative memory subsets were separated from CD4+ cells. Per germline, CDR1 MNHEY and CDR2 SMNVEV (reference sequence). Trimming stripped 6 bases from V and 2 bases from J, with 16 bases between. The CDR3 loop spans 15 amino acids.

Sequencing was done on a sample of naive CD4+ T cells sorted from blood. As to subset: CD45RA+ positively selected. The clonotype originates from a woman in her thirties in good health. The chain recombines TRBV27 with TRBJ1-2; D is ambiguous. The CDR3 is CASRGLQPMNYGYTF. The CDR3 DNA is TGTGCCAGCAGAGGACTGCAGCCCATGAACTATGGCTACACCTTC.